This TCR beta chain was sequenced in a study of cytomegalovirus exposure and HLA in healthy donors (dated by TCRdb to the late 2010s). For context, the study as a whole: According to a later analysis, the 100 to 150 validation repertoires were produced on the same platform as the 666 repertoires of the first cohort. The study aimed to test whether cataloging public T cell receptors could reveal signatures of past pathogen exposure. Besides the first cohort of 666 subjects, a separate validation cohort made up of over 100 different subjects was used. To predict cytomegalovirus infection status, the study brought together high-throughput TCR immunosequencing, statistical association of individual TCRs with disease status, and machine learning. Summary of the overall study and its limitations: The authors suggested that the approach could potentially be extended to other disease states and immunological phenotypes. Of the cluster scores, 90% to 95% were above 0 in a later analysis, which found that TCRs clustered in the first cohort also tended to co-occur in the approximately 110 validation repertoires. In both the original and validation cohorts, the classifier was reported to diagnose cytomegalovirus status with high specificity and sensitivity. Three of the identified cytomegalovirus-associated TCR beta chains were confirmed in vitro to be specific for cytomegalovirus antigens. The study gave a list of more than 150 TCR beta chains associated with cytomegalovirus. All 120 or so repertoires were used to score co-occurrence in the validation cohort in a later analysis, because that analysis had no HLA typing for the cohort. Across donors, most TCR sequences were observed very rarely, whereas some public TCRs were present in many individuals.

The donors were included in the validation cohort of 120 subjects, a group kept apart from the roughly 680-subject first cohort. Library creation used the immunoSEQ multiplex PCR assay. Processing in the source paper ran as follows. A statistical classification framework was built to diagnose cytomegalovirus status from the catalog of TCR beta chain sequences. In its TCRdb copy, this immuneACCESS table keeps in-frame sequences only and misses some clones. Where compared with another copy, unresolved V genes explain less than half of these, and the others have no known cause. V, J and clone size are taken as reported in that table, and D and trimming were inferred from the DNA itself. This sample gives 260,000 or so clones in total; 80% to 95% of them show up just once. 2.5% to 3.5% of the sample lies in the top ten. As to this clone: Its antigen target is currently unknown. Base-call qualities are not available, and no considerably larger clone is one nucleotide away.

V is cut back by 0 bases and J by 5 bases, with 2 bases in the junction unmatched. The CDR3 goes from the cysteine to the phenylalanine over 14 residues. Here the CDR3 DNA is all that survives: 42 bases in frame from base 1. The germline V gene (reference sequence) provides CDR1 SGHNT and CDR2 YYREEE. The clonotype comes from a woman between 25 and 40 years old in good health and CMV-seronegative. This sequence uses TRBV5-4 and TRBJ1-1; TRBD1 matches 9 bases in the middle. The sequencing input was PBMCs. The CDR3 protein sequence reads: CASSLGDRDTEAFF. The nucleotide sequence reads TGTGCCAGCAGCTTGGGGGACAGGGATACTGAAGCTTTCTTT.